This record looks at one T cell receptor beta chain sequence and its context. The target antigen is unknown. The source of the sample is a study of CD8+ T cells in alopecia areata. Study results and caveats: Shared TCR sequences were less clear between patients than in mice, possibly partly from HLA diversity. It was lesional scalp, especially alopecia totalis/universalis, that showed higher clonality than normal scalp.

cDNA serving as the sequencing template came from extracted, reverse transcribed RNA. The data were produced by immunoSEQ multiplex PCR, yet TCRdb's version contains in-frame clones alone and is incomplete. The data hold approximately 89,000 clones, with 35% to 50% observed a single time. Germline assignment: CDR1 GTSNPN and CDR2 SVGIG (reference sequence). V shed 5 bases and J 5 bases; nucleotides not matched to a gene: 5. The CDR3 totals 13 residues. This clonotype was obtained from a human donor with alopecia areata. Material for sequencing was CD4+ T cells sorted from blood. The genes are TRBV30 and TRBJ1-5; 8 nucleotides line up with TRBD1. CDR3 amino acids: CAWGGQGHQPQHF. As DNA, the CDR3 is TGTGCCTGGGGCGGACAGGGCCATCAGCCCCAGCATTTT.